This TCR beta chain emerged from a study of T cell responses to AZD1222 COVID-19 vaccine. Study findings and constraints: Clonal diversity was possibly underestimated; the donors were predominantly white British and more often female. Baseline serostatus was positive in only a handful of AZD1222 recipients. Every sample of the repertoires postdated the peak T cell response.

Turning to this clone: The antigen is not known.

Whether given at about 4 or about 12 weeks, second doses were pooled. The germline V gene has CDR1 MNHEY and CDR2 SMNVEV (reference sequence). V shed 5 bases and J 3 bases; nucleotides not matched to a gene: 11. The CDR3 is 16 residues long. The data were produced by immunoSEQ multiplex PCR, yet TCRdb's version contains in-frame clones alone and is incomplete. The sample contains around 18,000 clones, more than 80% of which appear only once. Material: peripheral blood, obtained 28 days after the second AZD1222 dose. The chain is built from TRBV27 and TRBJ1-2; TRBD1 matches at 8 bases. This TCR was sampled from an adult who received the AZD1222 COVID-19 vaccine. CDR3 coding DNA: TGTGCCAGCAGTCAATTCGCCCTGACAGGGGACTATGGCTACACCTTC. Amino acid sequence: CASSQFALTGDYGYTF.